The next 23 T cell receptor beta chains were all read from a single sample in a study of blood T cell repertoires in COVID-19. Sequenced by immunoSEQ multiplex PCR; TCRdb stores in-frame clones only, minus some. The table shows approximately 300,000 clones, with about 92% occurring only once. Sequenced sample: PBMCs or T cells enriched from blood (not recorded which). Every receptor here comes from a woman aged 25 to 39 who had recovered from COVID-19.

This chain joins TRBV14 and TRBJ2-7, with D possibly matching TRBD1 (5 bases). Trimming took 3 bases from V and 2 from J, leaving 11 bases between them. Germline CDR1 is SGHDN and CDR2 is FVKESK. The length of the CDR3 is 14 residues. The CDR3 DNA reads as TGTGCCAGCAGCCAGACCAGGGTAGCCTACGAGCAGTACTTC. Translation gives CASSQTRVAYEQYF.

As concerns this clone: As the CDR3 is not closed by the conserved phenylalanine or tryptophan, this likely results from a read error. The DNA is left out, because the CDR3 cannot be placed on it with certainty; the CDR3 is given as TCRdb lists it. The chain links TRBV5-6 to TRBJ2-7; TRBD1 is the table's D call and was not checked against the DNA. 11 amino acids form the CDR3, both terminal residues included. Germline lookup yields CDR1 SGHDT and CDR2 YYEEEE. CDR3 region: CASSAGQAPVL.

The chain links TRBV28 to TRBJ2-5; TRBD2 agrees at 8 bases. The germline V gene has CDR1 MDHEN and CDR2 SYDVKM. The ends lost 5 bases at V and 4 bases at J; junction bases unmatched: 12. The CDR3 spans 16 residues. This CDR3 reads CASSPGGAGLRETQYF. The CDR3 nucleotides are TGTGCCAGCAGTCCCGGGGGGGCGGGTTTGCGAGAGACCCAGTACTTC.

Only a few counts were recorded for this clone. This chain joins TRBV13 and TRBJ2-7; 14 nucleotides line up with TRBD2. Germline V lookup: CDR1 PRHDT, CDR2 FYEKMQ (reference sequence). The CDR3 is 18 amino acids. The V segment lost 5 bases and the J segment 0 bases; nucleotides outside the gene matches: 9. CDR3 sequence: CASSAGTSGSASSYEQYF. CDR3 in DNA: TGTGCCAGCAGCGCCGGGACTAGCGGGAGTGCGAGCTCCTACGAGCAGTACTTC.

This rearrangement joins TRBV19 to TRBJ1-2, with D tentatively TRBD1 (6 bases). The ends were cut back, 3 bases at V and 4 bases at J, with 18 bases in the middle. This CDR3 comprises 16 residues. Per germline, CDR1 LNHDA and CDR2 SQIVND (reference sequence). The CDR3: CASSITDRPTFYGYTF. CDR3 coding DNA: TGTGCCAGTAGTATCACGGACAGACCAACCTTCTATGGCTACACCTTC.

CDR3: CASSNYKGARLRGDHEQYF. DNA for the CDR3: TGTGCCAGCAGCAATTACAAGGGGGCTAGACTTCGTGGGGACCACGAGCAGTACTTC. The rearrangement uses TRBV28 and TRBJ2-7; 7 bases align to TRBD1. This CDR3 region has 19 residues. The V and J ends lost 6 bases and 5 bases, in that order; junction bases with no gene match: 25. Germline V CDR1 and CDR2: MDHEN, SYDVKM.

This clone was observed a few times. The J gene is TRBJ1-6, the V gene TRBV27; 7 positions agree with TRBD1. V was pared by 5 bases and J by 14 bases, with 9 bases of the junction left unmatched. CDR3 length: 13 residues. CDR1 and CDR2 (germline): MNHEY, SMNVEV (reference sequence). The chain's CDR3 is CASSTARGSSLHF. DNA for the CDR3: TGTGCCAGCAGTACCGCCAGGGGGTCCTCCCTCCACTTT.

CDR3 sequence reads: CASSLGTSGARETQYF. The CDR3 nucleotides are TGTGCCAGCAGCCTCGGGACTAGCGGGGCCAGAGAGACCCAGTACTTC. The rearrangement uses TRBV6-2 or TRBV6-3 and TRBJ2-5; 13 bases match TRBD2. The CDR3 runs to 16 residues. The germline V gene has CDR1 MNHEY and CDR2 SVGEGT. The V gene end was trimmed by 6 bases and the J gene end by 4 bases; junction bases not matched to a gene: 8.

The V call is TRBV5-1, the J call TRBJ2-7, with TRBD2 identical over 9 bases. After removal of 3 bases from V and 2 bases from J, the junction contained 3 bases not matched to a gene. The CDR3 has 14 amino acids. CDR1 is SGHRS, CDR2 YFSETQ, per germline. This chain's CDR3 is CASSSAGGTYEQYF. DNA for the CDR3: TGCGCCAGCAGCTCAGCGGGAGGAACCTACGAGCAGTACTTC.

The rearrangement links TRBV2 to TRBJ2-3; perhaps TRBD1 as D (6 bases). Germline values: CDR1 SNHLY, CDR2 FYNNEI. The CDR3 is 16 amino acids. V was pared by 0 bases and J by 6 bases, with 16 bases between. CDR3 residues: CASSEARLLGADTQYF. CDR3 sequence (DNA): TGTGCCAGCAGTGAAGCGCGTCTCCTGGGGGCCGATACGCAGTATTTT.

The genes are TRBV18 and TRBJ2-7; D gene unclear. The germline V gene encodes CDR1 KGHSH and CDR2 LQKENI. The CDR3 is 14 amino acids. The V end was cut by 0 bases, the J end by 2 bases, with 8 bases between. The CDR3: CASSPPGRPYEQYF. DNA for the CDR3: TGTGCCAGCTCACCACCGGGCAGACCCTACGAGCAGTACTTC. The whole variable domain, remainder taken from reference TRBV18 and TRBJ2-7, is NAGVMQNPRHLVRRRGQEARLRCSPMKGHSHVYWYRQLPEEGLKFMVYLQKENIIDESGMPKERFSAEFPKEGPSILRIQQVVRGDSAAYFCASSPPGRPYEQYFGPGTRLTVT.

V is TRBV4-3 and J is TRBJ2-7, with unresolved D. The CDR3 totals 15 residues. CDR1 is LGHNA, CDR2 YSLEER, per germline. The V gene lost 1 base and the J gene lost 5 bases, with 15 bases spanning the gap. In DNA form, the CDR3 reads TGCGCCAGCAGCCAAGGGGCAGGTCGTAACGACGAGCAGTACTTC. Its protein product is CASSQGAGRNDEQYF.

This clone showed up just once. V and J are TRBV5-1 and TRBJ1-2, with TRBD1 matching over 7 bases. This CDR3 is built from 13 residues. Germline CDR1 and CDR2: SGHRS and YFSETQ. Losses at the gene ends were 0 bases for V and 4 bases for J; bases not matched to a gene: 0. Here the CDR3 reads CASSLAGGYGYTF. As DNA, the CDR3 is TGCGCCAGCAGCTTGGCAGGGGGCTATGGCTACACCTTC.

This chain connects TRBV21-1 to TRBJ2-5; the table's TRBD1 call for D was not verified on the DNA. TRBV21-1 represents a pseudogene. CDR3 length: 15 residues. CDR3 DNA sequence: TGTGCCAGCAGCATCCCTCACAGGGCCGAAGAGACCCAGTACTTC. Translating gives CASSIPHRAEETQYF.

The chain has TRBV4-1 and TRBJ1-4; 9 bases agree with TRBD1. V gave up 3 bases and J gave up 0 bases; unmatched junction bases: 2. CDR3 length: 16 residues. The germline V gene encodes CDR1 MGHRA and CDR2 YSYEKL. CDR3 DNA: TGCGCCAGCAGCCACGGACAGGGGCCAACTAATGAAAAACTGTTTTTT. This sequence encodes CASSHGQGPTNEKLFF.

The chain employs TRBV6-1 and TRBJ2-6, with D possibly matching TRBD1 (5 bases). The CDR3 has 17 residues. Germline loops: CDR1 MNHNS, CDR2 SASEGT. V shed 1 base and J shed 1 base, with 11 bases lying between them. The CDR3 DNA follows: TGTGCCAGCAGTGAAGATGGCAGGGCATCTGGGGCCAACGTCCTGACTTTC. Its protein product is CASSEDGRASGANVLTF.

This clone is a singleton in its sample. This sequence joins TRBV5-1 and TRBJ2-6; no definite D call. V was pared by 4 bases and J by 4 bases, with 24 bases between. The CDR3 has 19 amino acids. Germline-derived CDR1 and CDR2 are SGHRS and YFSETQ. In nucleotides, the CDR3 is TGCGCCAGCAGCGGGCGCACTGGTTTAGTTACTTCCGGGGCCAACGTCCTGACTTTC. This encodes CASSGRTGLVTSGANVLTF. The complete variable domain, with remaining parts taken from reference TRBV5-1 and TRBJ2-6, reads KAGVTQTPRYLIKTRGQQVTLSCSPISGHRSVSWYQQTPGQGLQFLFEYFSETQRNKGNFPGRFSGRQFSNSRSEMNVSTLELGDSALYLCASSGRTGLVTSGANVLTFGAGSRLTVL.

The rearrangement joins TRBV28 to TRBJ2-1, with D unresolved. The V gene lost 5 bases and the J gene lost 15 bases, with 8 bases spanning the gap. There are 9 residues in the CDR3. Per the germline V gene, CDR1 is MDHEN and CDR2 is SYDVKM. In nucleotides, the CDR3 is TGTGCCAGCAGTCTCCGGTTGTTCTTC. Translation gives CASSLRLFF.

The chain links TRBV28 to TRBJ1-2; 11 nucleotides match TRBD1. Trimming took 4 bases from V and 7 from J; bases not matched to a gene: 8. The CDR3 runs 15 residues. Germline V lookup: CDR1 MDHEN, CDR2 SYDVKM. This CDR3 is CASSSLGQGAGGYTF. Written as DNA, the CDR3 is TGTGCCAGCAGTTCCCTCGGACAGGGGGCGGGTGGCTACACCTTC.

The rearrangement uses TRBV6-2 or TRBV6-3 and TRBJ1-2, with 9 bases lining up with TRBD1. The CDR3 runs 13 residues. V gave up 6 bases and J gave up 8 bases; unmatched junction bases: 7. Germline loops: CDR1 MNHEY, CDR2 SVGEGT. CDR3 in amino acids: CASSHRDRDGYTF. CDR3 sequence (DNA): TGTGCCAGCAGCCACCGGGACAGGGACGGCTACACCTTC.

CDR3: CASSLGAEYGYTF. Written as DNA, the CDR3 is TGTGCCAGCAGCTTAGGGGCAGAGTATGGCTACACCTTC. The genes are TRBV7-9 and TRBJ1-2; D is unclear. Germline CDR1 reads SEHNR; CDR2 reads FQNEAQ (reference sequence). CDR3 size: 13 residues. V was pared by 1 base and J by 5 bases, with 8 bases between.

The rearrangement links TRBV28 to TRBJ2-5; TRBD1 matches 9 bases. The CDR3 is made up of 13 amino acids. Germline values: CDR1 MDHEN, CDR2 SYDVKM. With 6 bases clipped from V and 5 bases from J, the junction kept 4 bases outside the gene matches. The CDR3 nucleotides are TGTGCCAGCAGACAGGGGGCTGGGGAGACCCAGTACTTC. This gives the protein CASRQGAGETQYF.

The chain employs TRBV7-2 and TRBJ1-1; D call uncertain. CDR1 is SGHTA and CDR2 is FQGNSA in the germline V gene. CDR3 size: 14 residues. The germline V and J ends were trimmed by 2 bases and 4 bases, with 11 bases remaining between them. CDR3 region: CASSLHYAPTEAFF. Here the CDR3 DNA reads TGTGCCAGCAGCTTACATTATGCGCCCACTGAAGCTTTCTTT.